Listed below are T cell receptor beta chains from one sample, sequenced in a study of blood T cell repertoires in COVID-19. Only in-frame clones appear in the TCRdb table, and some are missing; sequencing was by immunoSEQ multiplex PCR. Here the sample spans 200,000 to 300,000 clones, roughly 90% being singletons. Sequencing used peripheral blood. The receptors here all came from a man between 60 and 70 years old with acute or convalescent COVID-19. The CDR3 runs from the conserved cysteine through the conserved F or W. D genes are given only for firm matches. Size is stated for part of the rows, as once, few or many counts, or as a class when the clone is expanded.

>TRBD2|.|TRBJ2-2|TRBV6-5
TGTGCCAGCAGTTATACTAGCGGATACACCGGGGAGCTGTTTTTT
CASSYTSGYTGELFF
>.|.|TRBJ2-5|TRBV7-2
TGTGCCAGCAGCTTAGCCACAGCATTTACAGAGACCCAGTACTTC
CASSLATAFTETQYF
>TRBD2|.|TRBJ2-1|TRBV19
TGTGCCAGTACGCGTGCGGGAGTCTACAATGAGCAGTTCTTC
CASTRAGVYNEQFF
>.|.|TRBJ2-6|TRBV28
TGTGCCAGCAGTTACCGTGGGCAGGTGAGCTCTGGGGCCAACGTCCTGACTTTC
CASSYRGQVSSGANVLTF
>TRBD2|.|TRBJ2-1|TRBV7-8
TGTGCCAGCAGCCTGACTAGCGGGAGTAATGAGCAGTTCTTC
CASSLTSGSNEQFF
>.|.|TRBJ1-1|TRBV27
TGTGCCAGCAGTTTAACGGGGTTAGACACTGAAGCTTTCTTT
CASSLTGLDTEAFF
>TRBD2|.|TRBJ2-3|TRBV3-1/TRBV3-2
TGTGCCAGCAGCCAAGATCAGGCTAGCGGGAGGGATACGCAGTATTTT
CASSQDQASGRDTQYF
>TRBD1|once|TRBJ1-1|TRBV4-1
TGCGCCAGCAGCCACCCGGGACAGGGTAACACTGAAGCTTTCTTT
CASSHPGQGNTEAFF
>TRBD1|.|TRBJ1-6|TRBV27
TGTGCCAGCAGTTTACAGGGGGAGGATTCACCCCTCCACTTT
CASSLQGEDSPLHF
>.|.|TRBJ2-7|TRBV19
TGTGCCAGTAGCCCAGGGTTAGGCTACGAGCAGTACTTC
CASSPGLGYEQYF
>.|.|TRBJ2-5|TRBV11-3
TGTGCCAGCAGCTTATTAGCGTTCGAGACCCAGTACTTC
CASSLLAFETQYF
>TRBD1|.|TRBJ1-2|TRBV18
TGTGCCAGCTCACCCGGACAGGTTAACTATGGCTACACCTTC
CASSPGQVNYGYTF
>TRBD2|.|TRBJ2-7|TRBV7-6
TGTGCCAGCAGCTTAGATCGGACTAGCGGGGATTTCTACGAGCAGTACTTC
CASSLDRTSGDFYEQYF
>.|.|TRBJ1-1|TRBV6-5
TGTGCCAGCAGAAGCAGGGGGAACACTGAAGCTTTCTTT
CASRSRGNTEAFF
>TRBD2|.|TRBJ2-3|TRBV2
TGTGCCAGCAGACGACTAGCGGGGACCACAGATACGCAGTATTTT
CASRRLAGTTDTQYF
>TRBD2|.|TRBJ2-1|TRBV3-1/TRBV3-2
TGTGCCAGCAGCCTGTGGACTAGCGGGAGTCGGAATGAGCAGTTCTTC
CASSLWTSGSRNEQFF
>.|.|TRBJ2-3|TRBV19
TGTGCCAGTAGGGCAGCGGATAGCACAGATACGCAGTATTTT
CASRAADSTDTQYF
>TRBD1|.|TRBJ2-3|TRBV27
TGTGCCAGCAGCCAACGCCGCGGACAGGGGGTCGGAAATACGCAGTATTTT
CASSQRRGQGVGNTQYF
>TRBD1|.|TRBJ1-1|TRBV5-1
TGCGCCAGCACCACACAGGGGGCAACTGAAGCTTTCTTT
CASTTQGATEAFF
>.|.|TRBJ1-4|TRBV19
TGTGCCAGTAGTCTCCCCGTTGGCGGTGAAAAACTGTTTTTT
CASSLPVGGEKLFF
>TRBD1|once|TRBJ1-2|TRBV6-5
TGTGCCAGCAGTTCCGCATCGACAGGGTATGGCTACACCTTC
CASSSASTGYGYTF
>.|.|TRBJ1-6|TRBV5-6
TGTGCCAGCAGGAGAAATAATTCACCCCTCCACTTT
CASRRNNSPLHF
>TRBD1|.|TRBJ2-7|TRBV18
TGTGCCAGCTCCCCCTCCCGACAGGGCTACGAGCAGTACTTC
CASSPSRQGYEQYF
>.|.|TRBJ1-5|TRBV19
TGTGCCAGTAGTATAGACTCGGTTAATCAGCCCCAGCATTTT
CASSIDSVNQPQHF
>.|.|TRBJ2-1|TRBV11-3
TGTGCCAGCAGCTTAGGCTCACACGGGGGAGTCAATGAGCAGTTCTTC
CASSLGSHGGVNEQFF
>TRBD1|.|TRBJ1-4|TRBV7-8
TGTGCCAGCAGCTTAGTAACGGGACAGGCTAATGAAAAACTGTTTTTT
CASSLVTGQANEKLFF
>.|.|TRBJ2-7|TRBV28
TGTGCCAGCAGTTTGCTTTTCAGCTCCTACGAGCAGTACTTC
CASSLLFSSYEQYF
>TRBD2|.|TRBJ2-1|TRBV6-2/TRBV6-3
TGTGCCAGCAGCTCCCCTAGCGGGCTAAACAATGAGCAGTTCTTC
CASSSPSGLNNEQFF
>TRBD1|.|TRBJ2-1|TRBV5-8
TGTGCCAGCAGCTTTCTTTTCGGGACAGGGGGTTCCAATGAGCAGTTCTTC
CASSFLFGTGGSNEQFF
>.|.|TRBJ2-2|TRBV5-7
TGTGCCAGCAGCAGAGGGGGTAGGACCGGGGAGCTGTTTTTT
CASSRGGRTGELFF
>TRBD1|few|TRBJ1-6|TRBV30
TGTGCCTGGAGTAGCGGACAGGGGGCCGATTCACCCCTCCACTTT
CAWSSGQGADSPLHF
>TRBD2|.|TRBJ2-1|TRBV24-1
TGTGCCACCAGTGACGACGGACTAGCGGGAGGCAATGAGCAGTTCTTC
CATSDDGLAGGNEQFF
>TRBD2|.|TRBJ2-3|TRBV19
TGTGCCAGTAGTCCACCGGGACTAGCTGGCGTCGCGCAGTATTTT
CASSPPGLAGVAQYF
>.|.|TRBJ1-2|TRBV24-1
TGTGCCACCAGTGCACCAGGCCAAACCTATGGCTACACCTTC
CATSAPGQTYGYTF
>.|.|TRBJ2-7|TRBV7-2
TGTGCCAGCAGCTTAGCGGGCCAGGGCCCCTACGAGCAGTACTTC
CASSLAGQGPYEQYF
>.|.|TRBJ1-4|TRBV11-3
TGTGCCAGCAGCTCCACCCGGGGGAATGAAAAACTGTTTTTT
CASSSTRGNEKLFF
>TRBD2|.|TRBJ2-1|TRBV19
TGTGCCAGTAGCCCGACTAGCGGGGTTACAAATGAGCAGTTCTTC
CASSPTSGVTNEQFF
>TRBD2|.|TRBJ2-5|TRBV9
TGTGCCAGCAGCGTGACCTCCGGGACTAGCGGGAGTGGGCTAGGAGAGACCCAGTACTTC
CASSVTSGTSGSGLGETQYF
>.|.|TRBJ1-5|TRBV19
TGTGCCAGTAGTATCCTGGACAGCTTCTATAGCAATCAGCCCCAGCATTTT
CASSILDSFYSNQPQHF
>TRBD1|.|TRBJ1-1|TRBV6-6
TGTGCCAGCAGTCCCTTACCGGGACAGGGTGAAGCTTTCTTT
CASSPLPGQGEAFF
>TRBD1|.|TRBJ2-7|TRBV4-3
TGCGCCAGCAGCCAAGCCGGACAGGGCTACGAGCAGTACTTC
CASSQAGQGYEQYF
>.|.|TRBJ1-5|TRBV4-1
TGCGCCAGCAGCCAAGTCTTTAGGACAACCCACGGTGGTCAGCCCCAGCATTTT
CASSQVFRTTHGGQPQHF
>.|.|TRBJ2-2|TRBV9
TGTGCCAGCAGCGTGATGTCGGACAGAAACACCGGGGAGCTGTTTTTT
CASSVMSDRNTGELFF